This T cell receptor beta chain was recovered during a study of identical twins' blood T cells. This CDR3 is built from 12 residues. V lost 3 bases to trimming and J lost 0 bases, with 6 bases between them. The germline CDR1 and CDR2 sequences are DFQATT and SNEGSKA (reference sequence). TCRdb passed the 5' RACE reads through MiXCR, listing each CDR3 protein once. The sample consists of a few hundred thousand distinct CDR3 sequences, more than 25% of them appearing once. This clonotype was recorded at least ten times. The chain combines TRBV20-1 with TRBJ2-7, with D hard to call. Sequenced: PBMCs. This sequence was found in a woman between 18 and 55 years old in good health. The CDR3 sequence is CSASTDSYEQYF. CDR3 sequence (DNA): TGCAGTGCTAGTACTGACTCCTACGAGCAGTACTTC.